Shown below are 20 T cell receptor beta chains from a single sample sequenced in a study of T cells in narcolepsy. Using immunoSEQ multiplex PCR, the repertoire was profiled, and TCRdb retains in-frame clones only, with some absent. The data contain some 30,000 clones, 75% to 85% of them singletons. The sample taken for sequencing was CD45RA- memory CD4+ T cells from PBMCs. Receptors were obtained from a human donor with narcolepsy.

The chain joins TRBV5-1 to TRBJ2-7, with 7 bases that match TRBD1. The CDR3 is made up of 14 amino acids. Germline CDR1 and CDR2: SGHRS and YFSETQ. V dropped 3 bases and J dropped 9; count of bases not matched to a gene: 12. CDR3 sequence: CASSSPGQIYGQYF. CDR3 nucleotide sequence: TGCGCCAGCAGCTCACCGGGACAGATCTATGGGCAGTACTTC.

The rearrangement joins TRBV30 to TRBJ1-4; 10 bases fit TRBD1. Trimming cost V 4 bases and J 10 bases; bases outside gene matches: 12. The CDR3 loop spans 15 amino acids. Germline-derived CDR1 and CDR2 are GTSNPN and SVGIG (reference sequence). The CDR3 sequence is CAWTGTGALLGKLFF. The CDR3 coding sequence is TGTGCCTGGACCGGGACAGGGGCCTTATTAGGAAAACTGTTTTTT. Complete variable domain (other parts from reference TRBV30 and TRBJ1-4): SQTIHQWPATLVQPVGSPLSLECTVEGTSNPNLYWYRQAAGRGLQLLFYSVGIGQISSEVPQNLSASRPQDRQFILSSKKLLLSDSGFYLCAWTGTGALLGKLFFGSGTQLSVL.

The chain links TRBV11-2 to TRBJ2-2; TRBD1 matches 10 bases. Germline trimming cut 4 bases from V and 5 bases from J; bases unmatched to any gene: 7. Germline loops: CDR1 SGHAT, CDR2 FQNNGV. CDR3 length: 16 residues. CDR3 in amino acids: CASSSWTGGGTGELFF. As DNA, the CDR3 is TGTGCCAGCAGCTCGTGGACAGGGGGAGGTACCGGGGAGCTGTTTTTT. Together with reference TRBV11-2 and TRBJ2-2, the CDR3 gives the full variable domain: EAGVAQSPRYKIIEKRQSVAFWCNPISGHATLYWYQQILGQGPKLLIQFQNNGVVDDSQLPKDRFSAERLKGVDSTLKIQPAKLEDSAVYLCASSSWTGGGTGELFFGEGSRLTVL.

CDR3 in amino acids: CASSRYGATSGTGETQYF. CDR3 in DNA: TGTGCCAGCAGCCGTTATGGGGCGACTAGCGGGACGGGAGAGACCCAGTACTTC. The chain combines TRBV7-3 with TRBJ2-5, with 11 bases matching TRBD2. Germline CDR1 and CDR2: SGHTA and FQGTGA. Trimming removed 5 bases from V and 4 bases from J; junction bases left unmatched: 15. This CDR3 is built from 18 residues.

The genes are TRBV5-5 and TRBJ2-5; 8 bases match TRBD2. The CDR3 has 14 residues. Trimming cost V 2 bases and J 5 bases; bases outside gene matches: 5. Germline CDR1 is SGHKS and CDR2 is YYEKEE (reference sequence). The CDR3 DNA sequence: TGTGCCAGCAGCTTAGCGGGAGTAACCGAGACCCAGTACTTC. Protein: CASSLAGVTETQYF.

The V and J genes are TRBV5-4 and TRBJ2-1; D is undetermined. The CDR3 has 12 residues. V was clipped by 1 base and J by 5 bases, with 4 bases between them. Germline CDR1 reads SGHNT; CDR2 reads YYREEE (reference sequence). The CDR3 DNA reads TGTGCCAGCAGCTTGAACCACAATGAGCAGTTCTTC. Amino acid sequence: CASSLNHNEQFF.

This chain joins TRBV7-3 and TRBJ2-1; 9 nucleotides match TRBD2. CDR1 is SGHTA and CDR2 is FQGTGA in the germline V gene. The ends lost 5 bases at V and 7 bases at J; junction bases unmatched: 9. The CDR3 is made up of 15 amino acids. The CDR3 spells CASSPTSGSWNEQFF. The CDR3 nucleotides are TGTGCCAGCAGCCCGACTAGCGGCAGCTGGAATGAGCAGTTCTTC.

This clone was observed once. The genes are TRBV4-1 and TRBJ2-5, with D uncertain. Trimming pared 3 bases from V and 4 bases from J, leaving 12 bases between. The germline CDR1 and CDR2 sequences are MGHRA and YSYEKL. The CDR3 length is 14 residues. The CDR3 DNA reads TGCGCCAGCAGCCAGACGGGTTTACCAGAGACCCAGTACTTC. It codes for CASSQTGLPETQYF.

V is TRBV7-2 and J is TRBJ1-1; unclear D gene. Looked up from germline, CDR1 is SGHTA and CDR2 is FQGNSA. Between the trimmed V and J ends, which lost 5 bases and 5 bases, there was a span of 18 bases. This CDR3 is 15 amino acids long. CDR3 protein: CASSRGWAGGTEAFF. CDR3 nucleotides: TGTGCCAGCAGCCGGGGTTGGGCCGGAGGGACTGAAGCTTTCTTT.

This clone was picked up one time. The chain recombines TRBV7-3 with TRBJ2-3; 7 positions agree with TRBD2. The CDR3 has 17 amino acids. V was clipped by 0 bases and J by 2 bases; unmatched bases: 8. Germline lookup yields CDR1 SGHTA and CDR2 FQGTGA. CDR3 nucleotides: TGTGCCAGCAGCTTAACGGGAGCTAGCGGCTTCACAGATACGCAGTATTTT. Protein product: CASSLTGASGFTDTQYF. Looking up the rest from reference TRBV7-3 and TRBJ2-3 gives the full variable domain: GAGVSQTPSNKVTEKGKYVELRCDPISGHTALYWYRQSLGQGPEFLIYFQGTGAADDSGLPNDRFFAVRPEGSVSTLKIQRTERGDSAVYLCASSLTGASGFTDTQYFGPGTRLTVL.

This chain joins TRBV6-1 and TRBJ2-1; D gene unclear. Trimming cost V 5 bases and J 9 bases, with 20 bases left between them. CDR1 MNHNS and CDR2 SASEGT come from the germline V gene. The CDR3 is 15 residues long. The CDR3 sequence: CASSRREPPWTEQFF. The DNA for the CDR3 is TGTGCCAGCAGTCGCCGCGAGCCCCCTTGGACTGAGCAGTTCTTC.

J is TRBJ2-2 and V is TRBV4-1, with D perhaps being TRBD1 or TRBD2 (6 bases each). Germline values: CDR1 MGHRA, CDR2 YSYEKL. The CDR3 length is 17 residues. With 0 bases removed from V and 2 bases from J, the gap between germline ends came to 13 bases. The CDR3 DNA reads TGCGCCAGCAGCCAAGATCGGGGGCGGTCCAACACCGGGGAGCTGTTTTTT. Residues: CASSQDRGRSNTGELFF.

The V call is TRBV7-2, the J call TRBJ1-1, with TRBD1 as a possible D gene (6 bases). The CDR3 is 15 amino acids. V lost 4 bases, J lost 0 bases, and 12 bases lay in between. Germline V gene lookup returns CDR1 SGHTA and CDR2 FQGNSA. The CDR3 nucleotides read TGTGCCAGCAGCTCACGGACAGCCATGAACACTGAAGCTTTCTTT. Protein product: CASSSRTAMNTEAFF.

The chain combines TRBV28 with TRBJ2-7; the D gene is possibly TRBD2 (7 bases). The CDR3 is 14 residues long. CDR1 MDHEN and CDR2 SYDVKM come from the germline V gene. The ends were cut back, 7 bases at V and 2 bases at J, with 15 bases in the middle. The chain's CDR3 is CASISGGPPYEQYF. The DNA for the CDR3 is TGTGCCAGCATCTCGGGGGGCCCCCCCTACGAGCAGTACTTC.

This clone was seen more than once but under ten times. The genes are TRBV10-3 and TRBJ2-7; maybe TRBD1 (5 bases). This CDR3 is 13 amino acids long. V lost 7 bases to trimming and J lost 1 base, with 11 bases between them. CDR1 and CDR2 (germline): ENHRY, SYGVKD. The chain's CDR3 is CAITSGQSYEQYF. CDR3 nucleotides: TGTGCCATCACATCAGGGCAGTCCTACGAGCAGTACTTC.

The chain has TRBV6-6 and TRBJ2-1; TRBD2 matches 9 bases. After removal of 2 bases from V and 11 bases from J, the junction contained 10 bases not matched to a gene. The germline gives CDR1 MNHNY, CDR2 SVGAGI (reference sequence). The CDR3 loop spans 15 amino acids. The CDR3 is CASSYGTSITRKQFF. Written as DNA, the CDR3 is TGTGCCAGCAGTTACGGGACTAGCATCACCAGAAAGCAGTTCTTC.

Details on this clone: Within the sample, other DNA sequences also encode this same CDR3. CDR3 in amino acids: CASRGQGGGETQYF. DNA for the CDR3: TGTGCCAGTAGGGGACAGGGCGGGGGAGAGACCCAGTACTTC. The V gene is TRBV19, the J gene TRBJ2-5; 9 bases are a match to TRBD1. V was pared by 6 bases and J by 4 bases, with 6 bases of the junction left unmatched. The CDR3 runs 14 residues. Per germline, CDR1 LNHDA and CDR2 SQIVND (reference sequence).

The chain combines TRBV11-3 with TRBJ2-5; TRBD2 matches 13 bases. CDR3 length equals 19 residues. J was trimmed by 4 bases and V by 0 bases; bases with no gene match: 11. The germline CDR1 and CDR2 sequences are SGHNT and YENEEA. CDR3 sequence: CASSLDGVRTSGSPETQYF. CDR3 bases: TGTGCCAGCAGCTTAGATGGCGTAAGGACTAGCGGGAGTCCAGAGACCCAGTACTTC.

This clone was observed a handful of times. This chain joins TRBV6-5 and TRBJ2-7, with D unclear. V was trimmed by 0 bases and J by 7 bases, leaving 10 bases between them. CDR1 is MNHEY, CDR2 SVGAGI, per germline. This CDR3 is 13 amino acids long. The CDR3 here is CASSYSITQEQYF. The CDR3 coding sequence is TGTGCCAGCAGTTACTCGATTACCCAAGAGCAGTACTTC.

This clone was detected only a few times. V usage is TRBV6-5 and J usage is TRBJ2-7, with TRBD2 matching 10 bases. CDR1 is MNHEY, CDR2 SVGAGI, per germline. V lost 11 bases to trimming and J lost 4 bases; unmatched junction nucleotides: 8. The CDR3 loop spans 13 amino acids. Here the CDR3 DNA reads TGTGCCGCGGGGGCTAGCGGGAGTTACGAGCAGTACTTC. It specifies CAAGASGSYEQYF.